This T cell receptor beta chain is from a study of shared clonotypes between healthy human individuals. Remarks on this clone: Its antigen is undetermined.

Using about 220 ng DNA, 25,000 to 35,000 T cell genomes, the sorted-subset replicate PCRs were run. The repertoire was sequenced with immunoSEQ multiplex PCR; TCRdb's copy has only in-frame clones and lacks some. The sample includes fewer than 3 million clones, about 90% of them seen just once. Study outcomes and limitations: Depth of sequencing was expected to influence donor clonotype sharing. Though the depth was large, rarefaction showed that sorted-subset sequencing was incomplete. When compared with the clonotypes that were shared by all four sorted-subset donors, the non-shared clonotypes turned out to have lower generation probabilities.

CDR1 is MNHEY and CDR2 is SVGAGI in the germline V gene. This CDR3 contains 14 residues. Deletions cut 7 bases from V and 7 bases from J, with 17 bases between. The sequence came from a man aged 18 to 30 in good health. Some clones in this sample may be carry-over from other donors' samples. The gene calls are TRBV6-5 and TRBJ2-1; D possibly matches TRBD1 or TRBD2 (5 bases each). Sequenced sample: naive CD4+ T cells from PBMCs. Stated subset: CD45RA+ positively selected. The CDR3 loop reads CASTSSGGRNEQFF. The CDR3 DNA follows: TGTGCCAGCACCTCTAGTGGGGGTAGGAATGAGCAGTTCTTC.